The 14 T cell receptor beta chains presented below share a single source sample, sequenced in a study of blood T cell repertoires in COVID-19. TCRdb keeps only in-frame clones here, not all; method: immunoSEQ multiplex PCR. The sample includes about 130,000 clones, around four fifths seen only once; the top ten take roughly 5.6%. The sample taken for sequencing was PBMCs or T cells enriched from blood (not recorded which). The receptors originated from a woman aged 50 to 60 who had recovered from COVID-19.

This clone was counted many times. This chain connects TRBV7-3 to TRBJ2-1; 10 nucleotides agree with TRBD2. The CDR3 runs to 13 residues. CDR1 SGHTA and CDR2 FQGTGA come from the germline V gene. V was pared by 7 bases and J by 9 bases, with 6 bases of the junction left unmatched. The CDR3 nucleotides read TGTGCCAGCAAGCCTAGCGGGGGAGGTGAGCAGTTCTTC. Translating gives CASKPSGGGEQFF.

In its sample, this clone was seen once. V is TRBV4-2 and J is TRBJ2-6; maybe TRBD2 (5 bases). Germline lookup yields CDR1 LGHNA and CDR2 YNFKEQ. V dropped 8 bases and J dropped 0 bases, with 14 bases sitting between them. This CDR3 has 16 amino acids. The CDR3: CASAPIGDSGANVLTF. The CDR3 coding sequence is TGTGCCAGCGCCCCCATCGGGGACTCTGGGGCCAACGTCCTGACTTTC.

The J gene is TRBJ2-7, the V gene TRBV30; tentative D call: TRBD2 (6 bases). This CDR3 comprises 14 residues. Germline CDR1 reads GTSNPN; CDR2 reads SVGIG (reference sequence). Trimming stripped 2 bases from V and 10 bases from J, with 21 bases between. The CDR3, as DNA: TGTGCCTGGAGTCCTTGGGAGGCCCGGCTGGAACAGTACTTC. The encoded protein is CAWSPWEARLEQYF. The variable domain in full, with the rest retrieved from reference TRBV30 and TRBJ2-7, is SQTIHQWPATLVQPVGSPLSLECTVEGTSNPNLYWYRQAAGRGLQLLFYSVGIGQISSEVPQNLSASRPQDRQFILSSKKLLLSDSGFYLCAWSPWEARLEQYFGPGTRLTVT.

The chain employs TRBV13 and TRBJ2-7, with 10 bases aligning to TRBD2. Germline values: CDR1 PRHDT, CDR2 FYEKMQ (reference sequence). The CDR3 length is 16 residues. The trim removed 4 bases at V and 4 bases at J, leaving 10 bases unmatched. The CDR3 sequence: CASSSRLAGESYEQYF. CDR3 DNA: TGTGCCAGCAGCTCCCGCCTAGCGGGGGAAAGTTACGAGCAGTACTTC. The full variable domain, in which reference TRBV13 and TRBJ2-7 provide the parts outside the CDR3, is AAGVIQSPRHLIKEKRETATLKCYPIPRHDTVYWYQQGPGQDPQFLISFYEKMQSDKGSIPDRFSAQQFSDYHSELNMSSLELGDSALYFCASSSRLAGESYEQYFGPGTRLTVT.

The chain employs TRBV7-2 and TRBJ2-5, with 10 nucleotides matching TRBD2. The CDR3 loop spans 15 amino acids. J gave up 8 bases and V 2 bases, and 8 bases lay outside the gene matches. The germline V gene encodes CDR1 SGHTA and CDR2 FQGNSA. The CDR3 DNA reads as TGTGCCAGCAGCTTAAGCCGAGTAGCGGGGGGCACCCAGTACTTC. It is translated as CASSLSRVAGGTQYF. The complete variable domain, with remaining parts taken from reference TRBV7-2 and TRBJ2-5, reads GAGVSQSPSNKVTEKGKDVELRCDPISGHTALYWYRQSLGQGLEFLIYFQGNSAPDKSGLPSDRFSAERTGGSVSTLTIQRTQQEDSAVYLCASSLSRVAGGTQYFGPGTRLLVL.

A note on this clone: This sample includes further DNA sequences coding for the same CDR3. The rearrangement uses TRBV5-6 and TRBJ1-3, with unresolved D. The CDR3 is 14 residues long. CDR1 is SGHDT, CDR2 YYEEEE, per germline. V was cut by 2 bases and J by 0 bases, with 6 bases left in between. The CDR3 DNA is TGTGCCAGCAGCTTCGGGAGCTCTGGAAACACCATATATTTT. Residues: CASSFGSSGNTIYF.

This clone came up a few times. The V call is TRBV11-2, the J call TRBJ2-5; 7 positions match TRBD2. With V trimmed by 8 bases and J by 0 bases, 9 bases remained unmatched. CDR3 length equals 15 residues. The germline V gene encodes CDR1 SGHAT and CDR2 FQNNGV. This chain's CDR3 is CASPFAGENQETQYF. The DNA for the CDR3 is TGTGCCAGCCCGTTCGCGGGGGAGAACCAAGAGACCCAGTACTTC.

V is TRBV7-2 and J is TRBJ1-5; D possibly corresponds to TRBD1 (6 bases). Germline V gene lookup returns CDR1 SGHTA and CDR2 FQGNSA. The CDR3 length is 14 residues. Trimming shortened V by 2 bases and J by 7 bases, and 12 bases separated the two germline ends. The CDR3 spells CASSLSPGAQPQHF. Written as DNA, the CDR3 is TGTGCCAGCAGCTTAAGTCCAGGGGCACAGCCCCAGCATTTT.

The V gene is TRBV7-9, the J gene TRBJ1-4; D gene unclear. Germline CDR1 is SEHNR and CDR2 is FQNEAQ (reference sequence). This CDR3 contains 14 residues. Trimming shortened V by 2 bases and J by 8 bases, and 12 bases separated the two germline ends. DNA for the CDR3: TGTGCCAGCAGCTTATTAGCCCTTGGGGAAAAACTGTTTTTT. Its translation: CASSLLALGEKLFF.

The chain is built from TRBV7-6 and TRBJ1-1; D perhaps matches TRBD1 (5 bases). Per the germline V gene, CDR1 is SGHVS and CDR2 is FNYEAQ. This CDR3 has 13 residues. Trimming stripped 6 bases from V and 4 bases from J, with 12 bases between. CDR3 sequence reads: CASSPGGGTEAFF. CDR3 coding DNA: TGTGCCAGCAGTCCAGGCGGGGGCACTGAAGCTTTCTTT.

The chain carries TRBV11-2 and TRBJ2-7, with a tentative D call TRBD1 (5 bases). The CDR3 totals 13 residues. V was shortened by 3 bases and J by 2 bases, with 8 bases between the two germline ends. Germline V lookup: CDR1 SGHAT, CDR2 FQNNGV. CDR3 DNA: TGTGCCAGCAGCTTGACAGTGGCCTACGAGCAGTACTTC. Translated: CASSLTVAYEQYF.

In DNA form, the CDR3 reads TGTGCCAGCAGTTCCGGGGGGCTCGGAGCTTTCTTT. The encoded protein is CASSSGGLGAFF. The V and J genes are TRBV27 and TRBJ1-1; maybe TRBD1 (6 bases). The CDR3 loop spans 12 amino acids. CDR1 and CDR2 from the germline V gene are MNHEY and SMNVEV (reference sequence). Trimming cost V 4 bases and J 10 bases, with 13 bases left between them.

The CDR3: CSVERGMGETQYF. The CDR3 DNA reads TGCAGCGTTGAGCGGGGGATGGGAGAGACCCAGTACTTC. J is TRBJ2-5 and V is TRBV29-1, with 7 bases fitting TRBD2. This CDR3 is built from 13 residues. V trimming: 3 bases; J trimming: 4 bases; junction bases outside the gene matches: 5. The germline CDR1 and CDR2 sequences are SQVTM and ANQGSEA. Full variable domain (outside the CDR3, taken from reference TRBV29-1 and TRBJ2-5): SAVISQKPSRDICQRGTSLTIQCQVDSQVTMMFWYRQQPGQSLTLIATANQGSEATYESGFVIDKFPISRPNLTFSTLTVSNMSPEDSSIYLCSVERGMGETQYFGPGTRLLVL.

J is TRBJ2-2 and V is TRBV7-3; D might be TRBD1 (6 bases). V was trimmed by 5 bases and J by 3 bases, leaving 10 bases between them. CDR3 length: 14 amino acids. Looked up from germline, CDR1 is SGHTA and CDR2 is FQGTGA. The CDR3 nucleotides read TGTGCCAGCAGCAAGGACAGCTACACCGGGGAGCTGTTTTTT. Protein sequence: CASSKDSYTGELFF. The variable domain in full, with the rest retrieved from reference TRBV7-3 and TRBJ2-2, is GAGVSQTPSNKVTEKGKYVELRCDPISGHTALYWYRQSLGQGPEFLIYFQGTGAADDSGLPNDRFFAVRPEGSVSTLKIQRTERGDSAVYLCASSKDSYTGELFFGEGSRLTVL.